This T cell receptor (beta chain) originates from a study of blood T cell repertoires in COVID-19. Study summary: Acute and convalescent COVID-19 specimens originated in the United States, Italy and Spain.

Some clones are missing from TCRdb's copy, which holds only in-frame ones; the method was immunoSEQ multiplex PCR. The data hold 200,000 to 250,000 clones, with around 84% observed a single time. The junction had 19 bases not matched to a gene; V was cut back by 6 bases and J by 3 bases. CDR1 and CDR2 (germline): SNHLY, FYNNEI. This CDR3 contains 19 residues. Either two negative PCRs, clearance, or symptom resolution qualified Cohort 3 donors as recovered. The source is a woman in her 50s who had recovered from COVID-19. The genes are TRBV2 and TRBJ2-3, with 9 positions matching TRBD1. Sequenced: PBMCs or T cells enriched from blood (not recorded which). CDR3 in DNA: TGTGCCAGCAGGGTCGAGAAAACTAACAGGGGGCGGGGGACAGATACGCAGTATTTT. Encoded protein: CASRVEKTNRGRGTDTQYF. Drawing the rest from reference TRBV2 and TRBJ2-3, the complete variable domain is EPEVTQTPSHQVTQMGQEVILRCVPISNHLYFYWYRQILGQKVEFLVSFYNNEISEKSEIFDDQFSVERPDGSNFTLKIRSTKLEDSAMYFCASRVEKTNRGRGTDTQYFGPGTRLTVL.